This is a list of T cell receptor beta chains from one sample in a study of T cells in Graves' hyperthyroidism and ophthalmopathy. TCRdb passed the multiplex PCR reads through MiXCR, listing each CDR3 protein once. The sample carries some 570,000 distinct CDR3 sequences, over 15% recorded once. The source material was blood. The receptors were sampled from a woman under 30 with Graves' ophthalmopathy. Each CDR3 is given with its conserved first and last residue. The order of the fields is J gene, D gene, clone size, V gene, CDR3 protein, CDR3 DNA. A D gene is named only where the DNA matches it firmly. Rows give clone size only sometimes, using once, few, many, or a class for an expanded clone.

TRBJ2-1 TRBD2 - TRBV20-1 CSASGRAFYNEQFF TGCAGTGCTAGCGGGAGGGCATTCTACAATGAGCAGTTCTTC
TRBJ1-5 TRBD1 many TRBV6-1 CASRRTGLGQPQHF TGTGCCAGCAGGAGGACAGGCCTTGGGCAGCCCCAGCATTTT
TRBJ2-3 TRBD2 many TRBV6-1 CASSEARLAGGADTQYF TGTGCCAGCAGTGAAGCGCGGCTAGCGGGAGGTGCAGATACGCAGTATTTT
TRBJ2-5 - many TRBV6-2/TRBV6-3 CASRRRFQETQYF TGTGCCAGCAGACGACGGTTCCAAGAGACCCAGTACTTC
TRBJ2-1 - - TRBV6-2/TRBV6-3 CASSYSIDGPADYNEQFF TGTGCCAGCAGTTACTCGATCGACGGACCAGCGGACTACAATGAGCAGTTCTTC
TRBJ1-1 - - TRBV10-3 CAISGGGVNTEAFF TGTGCCATCAGTGGTGGGGGGGTGAACACTGAAGCTTTCTTT
TRBJ1-1 - many TRBV6-1 CASTKRKGVRDHMNTEAFF TGTGCCAGCACCAAAAGGAAGGGAGTGCGGGATCACATGAACACTGAAGCTTTCTTT
TRBJ2-1 TRBD2 many TRBV28 CASSPSGNPIKEQFF TGTGCCAGCAGCCCCAGCGGGAACCCTATAAAAGAGCAGTTCTTC
TRBJ2-7 TRBD2 many TRBV12-3/TRBV12-4 CASSFTSGGAGNEQYF TGTGCCAGCAGTTTTACTAGCGGGGGGGCCGGGAACGAGCAGTACTTC
TRBJ2-7 TRBD2 few TRBV12-3/TRBV12-4 CASSLGGGISYEQYF TGTGCCAGCAGTTTGGGCGGGGGGATCTCCTACGAGCAGTACTTC